This T cell receptor (beta chain) came from a study of Ad26.COV2.S vaccination and SARS-CoV-2 variants. The treatment denotes: some 20 received Ad26.COV2.S at low or high dose, single or two shots; roughly 5 received placebo; per-sample allocation not given. Each sample was drawn 63 days after the first injection (of vaccine or placebo). The protocol was immunoSEQ multiplex PCR, while the TCRdb copy is restricted to in-frame clones and leaves out a portion. The sample has 450,000 to 550,000 clones; 89% are singletons. Trimming cost V 6 bases and J 4 bases; bases outside gene matches: 7. This CDR3 has 16 amino acids. From germline, CDR1 is MNHEY and CDR2 SMNVEV (reference sequence).

This clonotype originated in a person aged 18-60 years who received the Ad26.COV2.S COVID-19 vaccine or a placebo. This chain joins TRBV27 and TRBJ2-2; TRBD1 matches 11 bases. The sample was peripheral blood, taken in a trial of Ad26.COV2.S vaccine versus placebo. The CDR3 DNA reads as TGTGCCAGCAGATGGTGGGGACAGGGGGGCACCGGGGAGCTGTTTTTT. Translation gives CASRWWGQGGTGELFF.